This T cell receptor beta chain was sequenced in a study of T cells after yellow fever vaccination. For the study at large: Fractions low in cell number were prepared with SMART-Seq v4 Ultra Low Input.

This clonotype appeared a few times. What it recognizes is unknown. Germline V gives CDR1 SEHNR, CDR2 FQNEAQ (reference sequence). This CDR3 has 15 residues. J was trimmed by 1 base and V by 2 bases; bases with no gene match: 1. Study-wide findings and caveats: Peaking faster, on day 5 versus 15, the secondary response was nonetheless weaker.

5'RACE template switching generated TCR cDNA, adding a universal primer site and UMIs. TCRdb reprocessed the 5' RACE reads with MiXCR, giving one entry per CDR3 protein. The repertoire holds 200,000 to 300,000 distinct CDR3 sequences, with roughly 13% as singletons. The gene calls are TRBV7-9 and TRBJ2-5; TRBD2 aligns across 10 bases. This receptor was obtained from a young man who received the YFV17D yellow fever vaccine. The specimen comprised CD4+ T cells sorted from PBMCs, sampled 45 days after the yellow fever booster vaccination. CDR3 nucleotide sequence: TGTGCCAGCAGCTTAAGACTAGCGGGCCAAGAGACCCAGTACTTC. Translation: CASSLRLAGQETQYF. Looking up the rest from reference TRBV7-9 and TRBJ2-5 gives the full variable domain: DTGVSQNPRHKITKRGQNVTFRCDPISEHNRLYWYRQTLGQGPEFLTYFQNEAQLEKSRLLSDRFSAERPKGSFSTLEIQRTEQGDSAMYLCASSLRLAGQETQYFGPGTRLLVL.